Listed here are 27 T cell receptor beta chains from one sample, sequenced in a study of cytomegalovirus exposure and HLA in healthy donors. This PCR relied on a set of 60 Vbeta primers and 13 Jbeta primers. Sequencing was performed with immunoSEQ multiplex PCR; in TCRdb, only in-frame clones are kept and a portion is missing. The sample includes 90,000 to 120,000 clones, around 82% of them seen just once. Sequenced: PBMCs. The receptors here all came from a woman aged 40 to 49 in good health and CMV-seronegative.

V gene TRBV10-3 combines with J gene TRBJ2-7; 7 bases line up with TRBD2. Germline-derived CDR1 and CDR2 are ENHRY and SYGVKD. The CDR3 runs to 13 residues. Trimming at V came to 10 bases and at J to 3 bases, leaving 9 bases not matched to a gene. The chain's CDR3 is CASTGRTSYEQYF. The CDR3 nucleotides are TGTGCCAGCACTGGCAGGACTAGCTACGAGCAGTACTTC.

The gene calls are TRBV7-9 and TRBJ2-7; D is ambiguous. The CDR3 is made up of 15 amino acids. Trimming stripped 5 bases from V and 6 bases from J, with 20 bases between. Germline V gene lookup returns CDR1 SEHNR and CDR2 FQNEAQ (reference sequence). The CDR3 sequence: CASSRPRWKQSEQYF. CDR3 DNA sequence: TGTGCCAGCAGCCGCCCCAGGTGGAAGCAGAGCGAGCAGTACTTC.

In the case of this clone: One end of the junction does not line up with germline, which may come from a read error. The rearrangement links TRBV7-9 to TRBJ2-1; 7 bases are shared with TRBD2. The V gene's germline CDR1 is SEHNR and CDR2 FQNEAQ (reference sequence). The CDR3 is 12 residues long. In DNA, the CDR3 is TGTTCCAGCAGCTTAACGGGAGGTGAGCAGTTCTTC. Translated: CSSSLTGGEQFF.

The chain combines TRBV7-8 with TRBJ2-7, with D possibly being TRBD1 (6 bases). The length of the CDR3 is 14 residues. V was clipped by 0 bases and J by 4 bases, with 10 bases between them. In germline, CDR1 is SGHVS, CDR2 FQNEAQ. The CDR3 region has the DNA TGTGCCAGCAGCTTAGCGGGGCAGGGGTACGAGCAGTACTTC. Protein product: CASSLAGQGYEQYF.

CDR3 coding DNA: TGTGCCAGCAGCGGAGGGGGCTTTAACACTGAAGCTTTCTTT. Protein product: CASSGGGFNTEAFF. This chain uses TRBV9 with TRBJ1-1; 7 nucleotides agree with TRBD1. Germline CDR1 reads SGDLS; CDR2 reads YYNGEE. V gave up 3 bases and J gave up 2 bases; unmatched junction bases: 4. The CDR3 spans 14 residues.

Regarding this clone: The junction departs from germline at one end; a sequencing error may be responsible. The chain employs TRBV7-9 and TRBJ2-5; D is undetermined. CDR1 is SEHNR and CDR2 is FQNEAQ in the germline V gene (reference sequence). The CDR3 sequence is 11 residues long. The CDR3: CSSSSGETQYF. As DNA, the CDR3 is TGTTCCAGCAGTTCCGGGGAGACCCAGTACTTC.

The chain carries TRBV28 and TRBJ1-1, with TRBD1 identical over 7 bases. Per germline, CDR1 MDHEN and CDR2 SYDVKM. V was pared by 6 bases and J by 4 bases, with 8 bases of the junction left unmatched. This CDR3 has 14 residues. This CDR3 reads CASRPSTGRTEAFF. CDR3 DNA: TGTGCCAGCAGACCCTCGACAGGGCGCACTGAAGCTTTCTTT.

The V and J genes are TRBV5-1 and TRBJ1-1, with D tentatively TRBD1 (5 bases). V lost 0 bases, J lost 2 bases, and 14 bases lay in between. The V gene's germline CDR1 is SGHRS and CDR2 YFSETQ. The CDR3 runs to 16 residues. Here the CDR3 reads CASSLGRRDYNTEAFF. The DNA of the CDR3 is TGCGCCAGCAGCTTGGGCCGCAGGGATTACAACACTGAAGCTTTCTTT.

This clone was seen a handful of times. This chain uses TRBV19 with TRBJ2-5, with 7 positions matching TRBD1. The J call may be wrong; the DNA end is better matched by TRBJ2-7. In germline, CDR1 is LNHDA, CDR2 SQIVND (reference sequence). This CDR3 is built from 13 residues. The CDR3 DNA reads TGTGCCAGTAGTCCCACCAGGGGGAACGAGCAGTACTTC. Translating gives CASSPTRGNEQYF.

The chain is built from TRBV10-3 and TRBJ2-7; TRBD1 matches at 9 bases. Trimming removed 5 bases from V and 4 bases from J; junction bases left unmatched: 6. The CDR3 runs 14 residues. Germline loops: CDR1 ENHRY, CDR2 SYGVKD. CDR3 loop: CAISRSGTGYEQYF. The CDR3 region has the DNA TGTGCCATCAGTCGTTCCGGGACAGGGTACGAGCAGTACTTC.

The CDR3 protein is CASRGPGEKLFF. The CDR3 coding sequence is TGTGCCAGCAGGGGGCCTGGTGAAAAACTGTTTTTT. V is TRBV6-5 and J is TRBJ1-4, with D tentatively TRBD1 (5 bases). With 6 bases removed from V and 7 bases from J, the gap between germline ends came to 9 bases. The CDR3 has 12 residues. The germline gives CDR1 MNHEY, CDR2 SVGAGI.

CDR3 DNA sequence: TGTGCCAGCAGCGTTGGTATAGGGGGCGACTATGGCTACACCTTC. Protein sequence: CASSVGIGGDYGYTF. V is TRBV9 and J is TRBJ1-2; 7 nucleotides match TRBD1. The junction had 7 bases not matched to a gene; V was cut back by 2 bases and J by 3 bases. The CDR3 loop spans 15 amino acids. The germline V gene encodes CDR1 SGDLS and CDR2 YYNGEE.

This chain uses TRBV5-4 with TRBJ2-2; 14 nucleotides agree with TRBD2. CDR3 length equals 16 residues. V shed 3 bases and J 4 bases; nucleotides not matched to a gene: 2. Germline loops: CDR1 SGHNT, CDR2 YYREEE (reference sequence). In DNA, the CDR3 is TGTGCCAGCAGCTCAGGGACTAGCGGGAGCACCGGGGAGCTGTTTTTT. As protein: CASSSGTSGSTGELFF.

The J gene is TRBJ2-7, the V gene TRBV5-4; TRBD2 aligns across 11 bases. The junction had 3 bases not matched to a gene; V was cut back by 2 bases and J by 2 bases. The CDR3 runs 15 residues. Germline CDR1 SGHNT, CDR2 YYREEE (reference sequence). Here the CDR3 DNA reads TGTGCCAGCAGCTTTGGGACTAGCGGACCCTACGAGCAGTACTTC. Protein: CASSFGTSGPYEQYF.

In DNA, the CDR3 is TGTGCCAGCAGCCAAGATAGGAGGCAGGGGATGTGGGCTTTCTTT. It specifies CASSQDRRQGMWAFF. The gene calls are TRBV4-2 and TRBJ1-1; D perhaps matches TRBD1 (6 bases). The CDR3 has 15 residues. Germline CDR1 and CDR2: LGHNA and YNFKEQ. V gave up 0 bases and J gave up 11 bases, with 19 bases separating them.

The V call is TRBV27, the J call TRBJ2-7; D is possibly TRBD1 (6 bases). There are 12 residues in the CDR3. The ends were cut back, 6 bases at V and 7 bases at J, with 13 bases in the middle. The germline V gene has CDR1 MNHEY and CDR2 SMNVEV (reference sequence). The DNA for the CDR3 is TGTGCCAGCAGGGGGGCCCTGGGGGAGCAGTACTTC. It specifies CASRGALGEQYF.

The genes are TRBV6-5 and TRBJ1-1; D not resolved. V lost 1 base and J 0 bases, leaving 3 bases between the germline ends. The germline V gene encodes CDR1 MNHEY and CDR2 SVGAGI. The CDR3 contains 13 residues. This CDR3 reads CASSYFMNTEAFF. The CDR3 DNA reads TGTGCCAGCAGTTACTTTATGAACACTGAAGCTTTCTTT.

This rearrangement joins TRBV19 to TRBJ2-1, with 7 bases lining up with TRBD2. From germline, CDR1 is LNHDA and CDR2 SQIVND (reference sequence). V shed 5 bases, J shed 1 base, and the junction held 2 bases outside the gene matches. CDR3 length: 14 residues. CDR3 residues: CASSYGRSYNEQFF. The CDR3 DNA follows: TGTGCCAGTAGTTACGGGAGGTCCTACAATGAGCAGTTCTTC.

This chain uses TRBV4-3 with TRBJ1-1; perhaps TRBD1 as D (6 bases). CDR3 size: 17 residues. The V end lost 4 bases, the J end lost 4 bases, and 22 bases lay between the germline ends. Germline values: CDR1 LGHNA, CDR2 YSLEER. The CDR3 DNA reads as TGCGCCAGCAGCCCGTGGGGAACAGGGCCCTCCGGCACTGAAGCTTTCTTT. Protein sequence: CASSPWGTGPSGTEAFF.

A remark on this clone: A read error may produce the germline difference seen at one junction end. This chain connects TRBV9 to TRBJ1-3; TRBD1 agrees at 8 bases. Germline V CDR1 and CDR2: SGDLS, YYNGEE. The CDR3 sequence is 16 residues long. CDR3 nucleotide sequence: TGTGCCAGCAGCGCCTCAATACCCAGGGGGCTGAACACCATTTATTTT. It is translated as CASSASIPRGLNTIYF. Variable domain in full (rest from reference TRBV9 and TRBJ1-3): DSGVTQTPKHLITATGQRVTLRCSPRSGDLSVYWYQQSLDQGLQFLIQYYNGEERAKGNILERFSAQQFPDLHSELNLSSLELGDSALYFCASSASIPRGLNTIYFGEGSWLTVV.

The sample holds one count of this clone. The chain links TRBV6-6 to TRBJ1-5, with D possibly matching TRBD1 (5 bases). Looked up from germline, CDR1 is MNHNY and CDR2 is SVGAGI (reference sequence). The V end lost 4 bases, the J end lost 5 bases, and 9 bases lay between the germline ends. The CDR3 extends over 13 amino acids. The CDR3 coding sequence is TGTGCCAGCAGTTGGGGCGTGGATCAGCCCCAGCATTTT. As protein: CASSWGVDQPQHF.

The V gene is TRBV7-2, the J gene TRBJ2-7; a weak D match, TRBD1 (6 bases). The CDR3 is 13 residues long. The germline V gene has CDR1 SGHTA and CDR2 FQGNSA. V dropped 5 bases and J dropped 4 bases, with 12 bases sitting between them. Here the CDR3 DNA reads TGTGCCAGCAGCCCGGACAGTCAGTACGAGCAGTACTTC. Its protein is CASSPDSQYEQYF.

V gene TRBV7-9 combines with J gene TRBJ2-6; a weak D match, TRBD2 (6 bases). CDR1 and CDR2 (germline): SEHNR, FQNEAQ (reference sequence). The germline V and J ends were trimmed by 1 base and 4 bases, with 14 bases remaining between them. The CDR3 runs 17 residues. CDR3 sequence (DNA): TGTGCCAGCAGCTTAGTAGGAGGGGCGTCCGGGGCCAACGTCCTGACTTTC. This codes for CASSLVGGASGANVLTF.

The chain combines TRBV15 with TRBJ2-7; possible D gene TRBD2, 5 bases. V lost 2 bases to trimming and J lost 7 bases, with 24 bases between them. Per germline, CDR1 LNHNV and CDR2 YYDKDF (reference sequence). CDR3 size: 17 residues. The CDR3 DNA sequence: TGTGCCACCAGCAGACCTCCCAGAATAGGCAGTCCGGGGGAGCAGTACTTC. It translates to CATSRPPRIGSPGEQYF.

The chain carries TRBV4-3 and TRBJ1-5; TRBD1 matches at 9 bases. The germline gives CDR1 LGHNA, CDR2 YSLEER. The length of the CDR3 is 14 residues. V shed 2 bases and J 5 bases; nucleotides not matched to a gene: 1. CDR3 region: CASSQRTGDQPQHF. The CDR3, as DNA: TGCGCCAGCAGCCAACGGACAGGGGATCAGCCCCAGCATTTT.

The CDR3 DNA follows: TGTGCCAGCAGCTGGGACAGATCCTATGGCTACACCTTC. Amino acids: CASSWDRSYGYTF. This chain connects TRBV4-2 to TRBJ1-2; TRBD1 matches 7 bases. Germline lookup yields CDR1 LGHNA and CDR2 YNFKEQ. Trimming took 5 bases from V and 4 from J; bases not matched to a gene: 4. This CDR3 is 13 amino acids long.

This clone was seen only once. The chain joins TRBV14 to TRBJ2-1; the match to TRBD2 covers 12 bases. Germline V CDR1 and CDR2: SGHDN, FVKESK. J lost 7 bases, V lost 4 bases, and 17 bases had no gene match. The CDR3 length is 19 residues. This chain's CDR3 is CASSPPSLTSGRYYNEQFF. The CDR3 nucleotides read TGTGCCAGCAGCCCCCCATCCCTCACTAGCGGGAGGTATTATAATGAGCAGTTCTTC.